This T cell receptor beta chain was sequenced during a study of response to subunit inactivated influenza vaccine. Study-wide points: Few additional T cells are recruited per seasonal influenza vaccination, authors suggested.

This clonotype was picked up many times. Its antigen remains unidentified. Per the germline V gene, CDR1 is SGHRS and CDR2 is YFSETQ. This CDR3 region has 15 residues. Trimming cost V 4 bases and J 6 bases, with 19 bases left between them. MiXCR, applied by TCRdb to the RT-PCR reads, yields one record per CDR3 protein. The table has 160,000 or so distinct CDR3 sequences, roughly 11% seen once. The input for sequencing was non-naive T cells sorted from PBMCs, taken about 40 days after vaccination. V and J are TRBV5-1 and TRBJ1-1; D unresolved. This TCR came from a man aged 50 or older who received an inactivated influenza vaccine. CDR3 region: CASSLGGTSLAEAFF. Written as DNA, the CDR3 is TGCGCCAGCAGCCTTGGTGGCACCTCTTTAGCTGAAGCTTTCTTT.